This entry describes one T cell receptor beta chain. Its specific antigen is unknown. A far larger clone differs by one base, so this is likely a read error. The sample is drawn from a study of tissue-resident memory T cells in lung cancer (dated by TCRdb to about 2019). Study-level background: Paired tumor TRM and tumor non-TRM populations from nine to ten lung cancer patients were compared using TCR beta-chain sequencing. General findings and caveats noted by the study authors: Expanded clonotypes accounted for an average of 73% of tumor TRM repertoires and about 55% of tumor non-TRM repertoires. Per patient, the most expanded clonotype made up an average of roughly 19% of sequenced TRM cells, a finding that suggests expansion of a single tumor antigen-specific clone. A significantly more restricted TCR repertoire was observed in tumor TRM cells than in tumor non-TRM cells, as reflected by lower Shannon-Wiener and inverse Simpson diversity.

CDR3 length: 16 amino acids, cysteine to phenylalanine. CDR3 DNA is the only sequence kept; it has 48 bases, read in frame from the first base. Trimming at the junction amounts to 3 bases on V and 3 bases on J, and the germline ends lie 18 bases apart. CD8+ T cells were sorted by CD103 expression on a BD FACSAria-II directly into ice-cold TRIzol LS reagent. Lung tumor tissue was collected fresh at the time of surgical resection. Fresh cells were Fc receptor-blocked, then stained for CD45, CD4, CD3, CD8A and CD103, with DAPI used for live/dead discrimination. A miRNeasy kit was used to purify total RNA from the sorted CD103+ and CD103- CD8+ T cells. Tumor-infiltrating CD8+ cytotoxic T cells were sorted according to CD103 expression so that tissue-resident memory (TRM) cells were separated from non-TRM cells. The donors had treatment-naive lung cancer. Upon referral, patients with respiratory malignancies who were newly diagnosed and untreated were recruited prospectively.

TCRdb lists the instrument as Illumina MiSeq. TCR sequencing libraries incorporated unique molecular identifiers and were indexed with TruSeq single indexes. Per the authors' processing: TCR reads were mapped and error-corrected with MIGEC v1.2.7 and were then analyzed with VDJtools v1.1.7, with default settings applied for both tools. Shannon-Wiener and inverse Simpson indices were computed in VDJtools to quantify repertoire diversity. A frequency threshold of at least three was used to define expanded TCRbeta clonotypes. Statistical comparisons of TCR diversity between tumor TRM and non-TRM populations used Wilcoxon rank-sum tests across nine to ten patients. TCRdb trimmed public reads at Q25 via fastp, called clones via MiXCR and kept in-frame beta chains. One record per CDR3 amino acid sequence lists the most common genes and DNA. It is TCRdb's table, rather than the study itself, that gives the V and J calls and clone size. For this sample the table gives under 350 distinct CDR3 sequences, of which 15% to 20% were detected only once. Of the sample, around 62% falls within the top ten clones.

The sequence came from a human donor with treatment-naive lung cancer (subtype not recorded). Sequencing was carried out using CD103+ CD8+ T cells from lung tumor tissue. The cell subset or site tag for this specimen amounts to: tissue-resident memory (TRM) CD8+ CTLs. This receptor chain uses TRBV12-3 or TRBV12-4 and TRBJ2-7; TRBD2 is perhaps the D gene, given 5 matching bases. CDR3 protein: CASSLGPGISVYEQYF. The nucleotides are TGTGCCAGCAGTTTGGGTCCGGGGATTAGCGTCTACGAGCAGTACTTC.